The T cell receptor (delta chain) described here comes from a study of gamma-delta chains in newborns, infants, children. TCRdb re-called the reads with CATT. The data show 9,500 to 13,000 delta-chain clones, 8.5% to 9% seen once. This clone was seen a few times. Sequencing was carried out using blood. This clonotype was obtained from a child who was a newborn, infant or young child, either healthy, febrile or measles-vaccinated (not recorded which).

The CDR3 region is CACEGVGTPTDKLIF. In DNA, the CDR3 is TGTGCCTGTGAGGGGGTGGGGACCCCCACCGATAAACTCATCTTT. The chain uses TRDV2 and TRDJ1, with a weak D call TRDD3 (5 bases). The CDR3 covers 15 residues. Trimming pared 4 bases from V and 1 base from J, leaving 15 bases between. Germline V gene data show CDR1 as GEAIGNYY and CDR2 as EKD.